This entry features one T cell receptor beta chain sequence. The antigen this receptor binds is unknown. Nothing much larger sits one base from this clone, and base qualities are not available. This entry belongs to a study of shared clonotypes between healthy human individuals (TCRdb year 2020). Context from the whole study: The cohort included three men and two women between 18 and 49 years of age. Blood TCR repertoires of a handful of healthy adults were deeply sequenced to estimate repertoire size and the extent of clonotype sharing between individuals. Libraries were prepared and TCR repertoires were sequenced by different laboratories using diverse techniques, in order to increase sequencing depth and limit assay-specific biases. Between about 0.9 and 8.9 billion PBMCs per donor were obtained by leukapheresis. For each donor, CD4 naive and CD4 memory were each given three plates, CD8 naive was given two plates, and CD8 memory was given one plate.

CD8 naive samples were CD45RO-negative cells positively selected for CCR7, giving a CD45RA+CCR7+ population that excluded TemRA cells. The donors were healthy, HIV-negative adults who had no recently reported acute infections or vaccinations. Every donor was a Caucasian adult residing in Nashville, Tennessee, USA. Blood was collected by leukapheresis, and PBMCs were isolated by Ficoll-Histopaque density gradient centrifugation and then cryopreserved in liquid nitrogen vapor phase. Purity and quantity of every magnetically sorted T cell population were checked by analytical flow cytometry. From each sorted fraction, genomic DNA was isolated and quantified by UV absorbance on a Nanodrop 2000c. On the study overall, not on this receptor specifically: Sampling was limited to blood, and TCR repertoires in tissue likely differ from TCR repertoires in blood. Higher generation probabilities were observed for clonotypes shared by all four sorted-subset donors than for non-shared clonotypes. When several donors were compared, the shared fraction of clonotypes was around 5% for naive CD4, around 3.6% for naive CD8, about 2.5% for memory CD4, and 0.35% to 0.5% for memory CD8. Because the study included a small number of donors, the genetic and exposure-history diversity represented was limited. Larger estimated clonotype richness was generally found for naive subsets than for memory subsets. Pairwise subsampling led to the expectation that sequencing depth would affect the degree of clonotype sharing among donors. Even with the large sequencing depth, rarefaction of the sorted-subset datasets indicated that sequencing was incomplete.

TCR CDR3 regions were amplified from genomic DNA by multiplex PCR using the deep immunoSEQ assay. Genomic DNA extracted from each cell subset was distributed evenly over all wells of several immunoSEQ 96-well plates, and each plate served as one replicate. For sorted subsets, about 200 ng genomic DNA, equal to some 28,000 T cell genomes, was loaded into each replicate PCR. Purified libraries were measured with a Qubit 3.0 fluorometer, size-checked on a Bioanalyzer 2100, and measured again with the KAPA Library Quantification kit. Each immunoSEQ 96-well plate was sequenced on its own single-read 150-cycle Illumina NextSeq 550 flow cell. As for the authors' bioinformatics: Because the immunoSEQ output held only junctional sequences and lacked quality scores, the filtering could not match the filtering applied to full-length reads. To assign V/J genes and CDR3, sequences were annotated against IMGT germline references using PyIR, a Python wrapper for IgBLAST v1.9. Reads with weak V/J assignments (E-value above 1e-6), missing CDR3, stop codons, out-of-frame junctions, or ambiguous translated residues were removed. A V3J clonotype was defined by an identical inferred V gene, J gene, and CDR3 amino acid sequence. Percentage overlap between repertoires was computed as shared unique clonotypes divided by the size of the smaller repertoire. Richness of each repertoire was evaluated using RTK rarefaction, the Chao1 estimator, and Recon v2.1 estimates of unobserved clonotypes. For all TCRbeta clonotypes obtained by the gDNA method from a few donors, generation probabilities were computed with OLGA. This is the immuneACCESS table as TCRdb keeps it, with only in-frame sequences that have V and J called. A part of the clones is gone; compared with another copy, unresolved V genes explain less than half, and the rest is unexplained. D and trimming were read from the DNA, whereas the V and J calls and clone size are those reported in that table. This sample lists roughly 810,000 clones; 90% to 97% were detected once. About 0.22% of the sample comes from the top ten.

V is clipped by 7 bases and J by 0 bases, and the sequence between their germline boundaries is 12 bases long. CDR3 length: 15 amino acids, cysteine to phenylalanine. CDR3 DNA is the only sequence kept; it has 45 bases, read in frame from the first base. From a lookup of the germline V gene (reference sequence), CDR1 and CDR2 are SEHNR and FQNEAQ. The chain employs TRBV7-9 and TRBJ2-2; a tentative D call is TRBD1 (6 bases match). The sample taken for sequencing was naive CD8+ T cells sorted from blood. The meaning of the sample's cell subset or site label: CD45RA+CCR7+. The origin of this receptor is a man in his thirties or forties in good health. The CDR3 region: CASNHRDSNTGELFF. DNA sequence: TGTGCCAGCAATCACAGGGATTCGAACACCGGGGAGCTGTTTTTT. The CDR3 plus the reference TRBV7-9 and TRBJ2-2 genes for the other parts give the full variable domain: DTGVSQNPRHKITKRGQNVTFRCDPISEHNRLYWYRQTLGQGPEFLTYFQNEAQLEKSRLLSDRFSAERPKGSFSTLEIQRTEQGDSAMYLCASNHRDSNTGELFFGEGSRLTVL.